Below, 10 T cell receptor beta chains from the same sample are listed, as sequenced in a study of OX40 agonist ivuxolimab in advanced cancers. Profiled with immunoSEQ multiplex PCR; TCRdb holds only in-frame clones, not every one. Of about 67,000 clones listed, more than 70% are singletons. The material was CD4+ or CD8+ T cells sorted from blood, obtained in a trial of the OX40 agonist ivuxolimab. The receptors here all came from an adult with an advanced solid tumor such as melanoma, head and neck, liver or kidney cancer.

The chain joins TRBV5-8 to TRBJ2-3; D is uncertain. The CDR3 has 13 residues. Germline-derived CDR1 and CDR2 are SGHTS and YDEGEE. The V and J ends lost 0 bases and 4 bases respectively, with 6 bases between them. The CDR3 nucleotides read TGTGCCAGCAGCTTGGGTGGGGCAGATACGCAGTATTTT. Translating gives CASSLGGADTQYF.

The CDR3 region is CASSQDGTGDQYF. CDR3 nucleotide sequence: TGCGCCAGCAGCCAAGATGGGACAGGGGACCAGTACTTC. This sequence joins TRBV4-1 and TRBJ2-5; 10 bases fit TRBD1. The CDR3 is 13 amino acids. With 0 bases clipped from V and 10 bases from J, the junction kept 2 bases outside the gene matches. Germline V CDR1 and CDR2: MGHRA, YSYEKL.

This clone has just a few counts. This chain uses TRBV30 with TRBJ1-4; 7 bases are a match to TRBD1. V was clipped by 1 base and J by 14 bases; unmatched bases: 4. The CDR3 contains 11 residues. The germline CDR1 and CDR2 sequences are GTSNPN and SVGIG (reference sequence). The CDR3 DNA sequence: TGTGCCTGGAGTGGGACAGGACGGCTGTTTTTT. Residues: CAWSGTGRLFF. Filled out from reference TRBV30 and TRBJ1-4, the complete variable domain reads SQTIHQWPATLVQPVGSPLSLECTVEGTSNPNLYWYRQAAGRGLQLLFYSVGIGQISSEVPQNLSASRPQDRQFILSSKKLLLSDSGFYLCAWSGTGRLFFGSGTQLSVL.

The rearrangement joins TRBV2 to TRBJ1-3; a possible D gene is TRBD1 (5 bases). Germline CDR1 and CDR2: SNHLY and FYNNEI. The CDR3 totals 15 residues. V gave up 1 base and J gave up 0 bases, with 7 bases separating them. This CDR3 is CASSEVGLSGNTIYF. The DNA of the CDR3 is TGTGCCAGCAGTGAAGTGGGGCTCTCTGGAAACACCATATATTTT.

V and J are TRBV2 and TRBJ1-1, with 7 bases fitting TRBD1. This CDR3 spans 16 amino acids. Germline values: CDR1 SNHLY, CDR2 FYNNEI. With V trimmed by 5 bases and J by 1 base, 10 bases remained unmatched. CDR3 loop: CASSFSFGQANTEAFF. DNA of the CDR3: TGTGCCAGCAGTTTCTCTTTCGGACAGGCGAACACTGAAGCTTTCTTT.

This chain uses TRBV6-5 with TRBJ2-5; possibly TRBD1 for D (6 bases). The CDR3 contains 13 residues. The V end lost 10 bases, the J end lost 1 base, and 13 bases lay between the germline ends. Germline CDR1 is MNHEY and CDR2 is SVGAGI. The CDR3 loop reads CATAQQGQETQYF. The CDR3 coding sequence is TGTGCCACAGCGCAACAGGGCCAAGAGACCCAGTACTTC.

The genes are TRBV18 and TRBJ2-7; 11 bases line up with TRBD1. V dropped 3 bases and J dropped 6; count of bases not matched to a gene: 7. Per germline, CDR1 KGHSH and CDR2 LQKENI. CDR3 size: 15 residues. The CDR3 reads CASSPGQGALSEQYF. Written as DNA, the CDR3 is TGTGCCAGCTCACCCGGACAGGGGGCGCTGTCCGAGCAGTACTTC.

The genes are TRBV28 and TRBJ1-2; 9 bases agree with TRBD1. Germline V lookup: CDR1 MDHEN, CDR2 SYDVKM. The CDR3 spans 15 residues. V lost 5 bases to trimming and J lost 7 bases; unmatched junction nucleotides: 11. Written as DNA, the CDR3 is TGTGCCAGCAGTCCGCCCGGGACAGGGTATTTTGGCTACACCTTC. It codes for CASSPPGTGYFGYTF.

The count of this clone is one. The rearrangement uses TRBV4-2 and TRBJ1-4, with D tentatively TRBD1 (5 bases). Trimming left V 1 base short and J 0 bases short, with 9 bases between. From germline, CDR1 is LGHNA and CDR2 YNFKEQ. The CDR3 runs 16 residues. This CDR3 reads CASSQGGPATNEKLFF. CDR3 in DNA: TGTGCCAGCAGCCAAGGGGGACCTGCAACTAATGAAAAACTGTTTTTT.

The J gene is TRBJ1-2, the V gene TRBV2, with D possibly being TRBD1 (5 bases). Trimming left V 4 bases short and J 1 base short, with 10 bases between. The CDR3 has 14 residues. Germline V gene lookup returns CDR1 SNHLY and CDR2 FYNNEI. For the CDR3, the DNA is TGTGCCAGCAGTGTGACAGCCGATAACTATGGCTACACCTTC. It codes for CASSVTADNYGYTF.